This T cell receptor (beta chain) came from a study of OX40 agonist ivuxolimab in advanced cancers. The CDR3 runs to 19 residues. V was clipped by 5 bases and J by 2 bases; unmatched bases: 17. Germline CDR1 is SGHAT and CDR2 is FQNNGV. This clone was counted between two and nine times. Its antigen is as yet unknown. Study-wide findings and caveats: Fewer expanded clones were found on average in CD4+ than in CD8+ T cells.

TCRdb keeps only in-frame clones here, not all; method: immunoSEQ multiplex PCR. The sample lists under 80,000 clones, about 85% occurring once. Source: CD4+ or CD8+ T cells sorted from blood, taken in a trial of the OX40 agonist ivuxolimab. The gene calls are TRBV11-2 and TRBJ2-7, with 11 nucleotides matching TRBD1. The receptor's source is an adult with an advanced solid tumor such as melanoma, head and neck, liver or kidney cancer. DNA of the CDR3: TGTGCCAGCAGCCCTAGGGGGTGGACAGGGGGCGAGAATACCTACGAGCAGTACTTC. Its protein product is CASSPRGWTGGENTYEQYF.